The next 26 T cell receptor beta chains were all read from a single sample in a study of blood T cell repertoires in COVID-19. Repertoires were generated with immunoSEQ multiplex PCR, while TCRdb's copy carries only in-frame clones and drops some. This table holds a few hundred thousand clones, around 85% found once. Material: PBMCs or T cells enriched from blood (not recorded which). The receptors here all came from a woman in her forties with acute COVID-19.

This chain joins TRBV6-5 and TRBJ2-1, with 9 bases matching TRBD2. The J segment lost 7 bases and the V segment lost 3 bases, leaving 7 bases of the junction unmatched. The germline V gene has CDR1 MNHEY and CDR2 SVGAGI. The CDR3 is made up of 15 amino acids. CDR3 nucleotides: TGTGCCAGCAGTTATGGTAGCGGGAGAGGTAATGAGCAGTTCTTC. It specifies CASSYGSGRGNEQFF.

This rearrangement joins TRBV9 to TRBJ1-2; D is ambiguous. The CDR3 extends over 12 amino acids. With 4 bases removed from V and 8 bases from J, the gap between germline ends came to 12 bases. CDR1 and CDR2 (germline): SGDLS, YYNGEE. CDR3 nucleotide sequence: TGTGCCAGCAGCCGACAACATGGAGGCTACACCTTC. It yields the protein CASSRQHGGYTF. The entire variable domain, with the rest obtained from reference TRBV9 and TRBJ1-2, is as follows: DSGVTQTPKHLITATGQRVTLRCSPRSGDLSVYWYQQSLDQGLQFLIQYYNGEERAKGNILERFSAQQFPDLHSELNLSSLELGDSALYFCASSRQHGGYTFGSGTRLTVV.

For this clone: The same CDR3 also results from other DNA sequences found in this sample. The chain carries TRBV18 and TRBJ1-6, with TRBD1 matching over 9 bases. Germline V gene lookup returns CDR1 KGHSH and CDR2 LQKENI. The V gene end was trimmed by 6 bases and the J gene end by 7 bases; junction bases not matched to a gene: 4. CDR3 size: 14 residues. The chain's CDR3 is CASSRDRENSPLHF. For the CDR3, the DNA is TGTGCCAGCTCGCGGGACAGGGAAAATTCACCCCTCCACTTT.

This clone was seen just once. This sequence joins TRBV3-1 (or the pseudogene TRBV3-2) and TRBJ2-2, with D unresolved. CDR1 is LGHDT, CDR2 YNNKEL, per germline (reference sequence). This CDR3 has 14 residues. The V and J ends lost 1 base and 6 bases respectively, with 9 bases between them. As DNA, the CDR3 is TGTGCCAGCAGCCAAGGTCCTCCCCCCGGGGAGCTGTTTTTT. As protein: CASSQGPPPGELFF.

This rearrangement joins TRBV4-1 to TRBJ1-3; 12 bases match TRBD1. V lost 4 bases, J lost 4 bases, and 8 bases stayed unmatched. The CDR3 spans 17 residues. The germline V gene encodes CDR1 MGHRA and CDR2 YSYEKL. The CDR3, as DNA: TGCGCCAGCAGCCCCTCCCGGGACAGGGGGCGGGGAAACACCATATATTTT. This codes for CASSPSRDRGRGNTIYF.

This sequence joins TRBV7-8 and TRBJ1-2; 8 positions agree with TRBD1. The CDR3 has 15 amino acids. Looked up from germline, CDR1 is SGHVS and CDR2 is FQNEAQ. The junction had 7 bases not matched to a gene; V was cut back by 5 bases and J by 2 bases. CDR3 in amino acids: CASSATQGANYGYTF. The DNA for the CDR3 is TGTGCCAGCAGCGCCACTCAGGGGGCCAACTATGGCTACACCTTC. The complete variable domain, with remaining parts taken from reference TRBV7-8 and TRBJ1-2, reads GAGVSQSPRYKVAKRGQDVALRCDPISGHVSLFWYQQALGQGPEFLTYFQNEAQLDKSGLPSDRFFAERPEGSVSTLKIQRTQQEDSAVYLCASSATQGANYGYTFGSGTRLTVV.

The J gene is TRBJ1-5, the V gene TRBV19; D is unclear. The germline V gene has CDR1 LNHDA and CDR2 SQIVND (reference sequence). V lost 5 bases, J lost 4 bases, and 9 bases lay in between. The CDR3 extends over 13 amino acids. The CDR3 sequence: CASSRAGNQPQHF. The CDR3 DNA is TGTGCCAGTAGTCGCGCGGGGAATCAGCCCCAGCATTTT.

The chain employs TRBV28 and TRBJ2-5, with TRBD2 identical over 14 bases. CDR1 and CDR2 (germline): MDHEN, SYDVKM. Germline trimming cut 2 bases from V and 5 bases from J; bases unmatched to any gene: 7. This CDR3 contains 17 residues. The CDR3 reads CASSLRRLAGGPETQYF. CDR3 bases: TGTGCCAGCAGTTTACGGCGACTAGCGGGAGGGCCCGAGACCCAGTACTTC. Looking up the rest from reference TRBV28 and TRBJ2-5 gives the full variable domain: DVKVTQSSRYLVKRTGEKVFLECVQDMDHENMFWYRQDPGLGLRLIYFSYDVKMKEKGDIPEGYSVSREKKERFSLILESASTNQTSMYLCASSLRRLAGGPETQYFGPGTRLLVL.

The chain is built from TRBV24-1 and TRBJ1-5; D possibly corresponds to TRBD1 (6 bases). Looked up from germline, CDR1 is KGHDR and CDR2 is SFDVKD. V was trimmed by 3 bases and J by 2 bases, leaving 19 bases between them. This CDR3 is 18 amino acids long. The CDR3 sequence is CATSDPKQGIRGNQPQHF. The CDR3 coding sequence is TGTGCCACCAGTGATCCGAAACAGGGAATTAGGGGCAATCAGCCCCAGCATTTT.

This clone was counted only a few times. The gene calls are TRBV3-1 (or the pseudogene TRBV3-2) and TRBJ1-6; the D gene is possibly TRBD1 (5 bases). This CDR3 is 15 amino acids long. V was clipped by 0 bases and J by 2 bases, with 5 bases between them. Germline V gives CDR1 LGHDT, CDR2 YNNKEL (reference sequence). The CDR3 region is CASSQDRAYNSPLHF. Written as DNA, the CDR3 is TGTGCCAGCAGCCAAGACAGGGCCTATAATTCACCCCTCCACTTT.

The chain has TRBV2 and TRBJ2-5; TRBD2 aligns across 9 bases. The germline gives CDR1 SNHLY, CDR2 FYNNEI. The J segment lost 5 bases and the V segment lost 6 bases, leaving 16 bases of the junction unmatched. The CDR3 has 17 amino acids. The CDR3 region has the DNA TGTGCCAGCAGGGCCCCCGCGGGAGGGGCCCGGCGGGAGACCCAGTACTTC. Amino acid sequence: CASRAPAGGARRETQYF.

The V and J genes are TRBV28 and TRBJ1-2; 7 bases match TRBD1. Germline V gene lookup returns CDR1 MDHEN and CDR2 SYDVKM. Trimming took 4 bases from V and 0 from J; bases not matched to a gene: 8. The CDR3 length is 16 residues. CDR3 sequence (DNA): TGTGCCAGCAGTTCCGAACGGACAGGATCTAACTATGGCTACACCTTC. Encoded protein: CASSSERTGSNYGYTF.

The CDR3 region is CASSDGLAGGSYEQYF. The CDR3 DNA reads TGTGCCAGCAGCGACGGACTAGCGGGAGGCTCCTACGAGCAGTACTTC. This chain connects TRBV13 to TRBJ2-7, with 14 bases matching TRBD2. V dropped 5 bases and J dropped 0; count of bases not matched to a gene: 3. The germline CDR1 and CDR2 sequences are PRHDT and FYEKMQ (reference sequence). CDR3 size: 16 residues.

This rearrangement joins TRBV7-6 to TRBJ2-5, with 8 bases lining up with TRBD1. Trimming took 1 base from V and 5 from J; bases not matched to a gene: 6. Germline CDR1 and CDR2: SGHVS and FNYEAQ. The CDR3 consists of 15 residues. CDR3 in DNA: TGTGCCAGCAGCTTAGATCAGGGGGCGAGGGAGACCCAGTACTTC. Residues: CASSLDQGARETQYF.

The chain is built from TRBV11-2 and TRBJ2-1, with 7 bases matching TRBD2. The CDR3 extends over 12 amino acids. CDR1 SGHAT and CDR2 FQNNGV come from the germline V gene. Unmatched junction bases numbered 1, after V lost 4 bases and J lost 7 bases. This chain's CDR3 is CASSSGGNEQFF. Here the CDR3 DNA reads TGTGCCAGCAGCTCCGGGGGGAATGAGCAGTTCTTC.

The chain combines TRBV19 with TRBJ1-2; 7 bases are shared with TRBD1. CDR1 is LNHDA, CDR2 SQIVND, per germline (reference sequence). The CDR3 loop spans 14 amino acids. With 5 bases clipped from V and 4 bases from J, the junction kept 7 bases outside the gene matches. The CDR3 coding sequence is TGTGCCAGTAGTCCGGGGACAGAACCCTATGGCTACACCTTC. It is translated as CASSPGTEPYGYTF.

The chain carries TRBV2 and TRBJ1-5; no definite D call. With 6 bases removed from V and 5 bases from J, the gap between germline ends came to 14 bases. Germline CDR1 is SNHLY and CDR2 is FYNNEI. The CDR3 length is 14 residues. The CDR3 bases are TGTGCCAGCAGCGGGGAAAGGACGTATCAGCCCCAGCATTTT. This gives the protein CASSGERTYQPQHF.

This clone was seen a single time. This sequence joins TRBV5-4 and TRBJ2-5; TRBD1 aligns across 7 bases. This CDR3 region has 14 residues. Germline V gene lookup returns CDR1 SGHNT and CDR2 YYREEE (reference sequence). Germline trimming cut 4 bases from V and 2 bases from J; bases unmatched to any gene: 5. This CDR3 is CASSPGDSQETQYF. The CDR3 DNA reads TGTGCCAGCAGCCCCGGGGACAGTCAAGAGACCCAGTACTTC.

The chain joins TRBV5-5 to TRBJ2-1, with 12 positions matching TRBD2. V shed 3 bases, J shed 9 bases, and the junction held 7 bases outside the gene matches. The germline CDR1 and CDR2 sequences are SGHKS and YYEKEE (reference sequence). The CDR3 is made up of 15 amino acids. Here the CDR3 DNA reads TGTGCCAGCAGCTCAGGGACTAGCGGGCGCGGTGAGCAGTTCTTC. Its protein is CASSSGTSGRGEQFF.

The gene calls are TRBV18 and TRBJ2-1; D perhaps matches TRBD1 (5 bases). Trimming removed 3 bases from V and 2 bases from J, with 14 bases in between. This CDR3 has 16 amino acids. Germline V lookup: CDR1 KGHSH, CDR2 LQKENI. The CDR3 protein is CASSPSSQGTYNEQFF. The CDR3 bases are TGTGCCAGCTCACCCTCCTCCCAGGGTACCTACAATGAGCAGTTCTTC.

V gene TRBV13 combines with J gene TRBJ2-1; D ambiguous. V was trimmed by 1 base and J by 0 bases, leaving 7 bases between them. The CDR3 is 15 amino acids. Germline assignment: CDR1 PRHDT and CDR2 FYEKMQ (reference sequence). CDR3 nucleotide sequence: TGTGCCAGCAGCTTAGAGCCTAGCTCCTACAATGAGCAGTTCTTC. The encoded protein is CASSLEPSSYNEQFF. The full variable domain, in which reference TRBV13 and TRBJ2-1 provide the parts outside the CDR3, is AAGVIQSPRHLIKEKRETATLKCYPIPRHDTVYWYQQGPGQDPQFLISFYEKMQSDKGSIPDRFSAQQFSDYHSELNMSSLELGDSALYFCASSLEPSSYNEQFFGPGTRLTVL.

The V and J genes are TRBV6-5 and TRBJ2-1; TRBD1 agrees at 7 bases. CDR1 and CDR2 (germline): MNHEY, SVGAGI. This CDR3 contains 14 residues. The V segment lost 6 bases and the J segment 7 bases; nucleotides outside the gene matches: 9. The CDR3 coding sequence is TGTGCCAGCAGAGTGGACAGGACGGGGAATGAGCAGTTCTTC. It translates to CASRVDRTGNEQFF.

The chain employs TRBV6-1 and TRBJ2-1; 13 bases are shared with TRBD2. The CDR3 has 14 residues. The junction had 5 bases not matched to a gene; V was cut back by 3 bases and J by 12 bases. Germline V gene lookup returns CDR1 MNHNS and CDR2 SASEGT. CDR3 sequence reads: CASSEGLAGLRQFF. DNA of the CDR3: TGTGCCAGCAGTGAGGGACTAGCGGGATTAAGGCAGTTCTTC.

The J gene is TRBJ1-1, the V gene TRBV6-2 or TRBV6-3, with TRBD1 identical over 8 bases. Trimming took 5 bases from V and 4 from J; bases not matched to a gene: 3. CDR1 and CDR2 from the germline V gene are MNHEY and SVGEGT. This CDR3 has 13 residues. CDR3 in DNA: TGTGCCAGCAGTACAGGGGGGGTCACTGAAGCTTTCTTT. Protein sequence: CASSTGGVTEAFF.

CDR3 residues: CASSGSSTREQYF. In nucleotides, the CDR3 is TGTGCCAGCAGCGGGAGCTCAACGCGCGAGCAGTACTTC. The J gene is TRBJ2-7, the V gene TRBV27; D perhaps matches TRBD2 (6 bases). V lost 6 bases to trimming and J lost 6 bases, with 15 bases between them. The CDR3 loop spans 13 amino acids. Germline CDR1 MNHEY, CDR2 SMNVEV (reference sequence).

This chain uses TRBV4-1 with TRBJ1-2; 8 bases fit TRBD1. There are 14 residues in the CDR3. Germline CDR1 is MGHRA and CDR2 is YSYEKL. J lost 5 bases, V lost 3 bases, and 5 bases had no gene match. The chain's CDR3 is CASSHLGTGYGYTF. The DNA of the CDR3 is TGCGCCAGCAGCCACTTAGGGACAGGATATGGCTACACCTTC.